This entry concerns a single T cell receptor beta chain. The antigen remains undetermined. The RNA, about 0.5 to 1 ug, was put through reverse transcription using random hexamers. TCRdb fed the immunoSEQ multiplex PCR reads into MiXCR, producing one record per CDR3 protein. The table records about 64,000 distinct CDR3 sequences, about 94% of them present only once. Negative isolation yielded CD8+ and CD4+ T cells; FACS enriched TEMRA cells. This sample is drawn from a study of CD8 T cells in Susac syndrome. Study-wide points: The authors acknowledged that the study's TCR sequencing and HLA analysis involved relatively few individuals.

The TCR sequence derives from a human donor with multiple sclerosis. The sample taken for sequencing was CD8+ T cells from PBMCs.

The CDR3 sequence: CASSPMNNEQFF. In DNA, the CDR3 is TGTGCCAGCAGCCCTATGAACAATGAGCAGTTCTTC. The V and J genes are TRBV7-9 and TRBJ2-1; D ambiguous. V gave up 5 bases and J gave up 5 bases, with 7 bases separating them. The CDR3 sequence is 12 residues long. Germline V CDR1 and CDR2: SEHNR, FQNEAQ (reference sequence).